The rows below give T cell receptor beta chains drawn from one sample of a study of cytomegalovirus exposure and HLA in healthy donors. Method: immunoSEQ multiplex PCR; TCRdb's copy keeps in-frame clones and lacks some. The table has about 160,000 clones, approximately 90% seen once. The sequencing input was PBMCs. All receptors derive from a man aged 18-30 years in good health and CMV-seronegative. Both conserved end residues are part of each CDR3. D genes are given only for firm matches. Clone size is shown for a subset of rows, as once, few, many or a class of expanded clone.

clone size	V gene	CDR3 length	J gene	D gene	CDR3 protein	CDR3 DNA
NA	TRBV5-4	14	TRBJ1-5	NA	CASSPAGEHQPQHF	TGTGCCAGCAGTCCCGCAGGGGAGCATCAGCCCCAGCATTTT
NA	TRBV10-2	14	TRBJ2-2	NA	CASSGTGEAGELFF	TGCGCCAGCAGCGGAACAGGGGAGGCCGGGGAGCTGTTTTTT
NA	TRBV4-1	15	TRBJ1-4	NA	CASRHQGQGNEKLFF	TGCGCCAGCAGGCATCAAGGCCAGGGTAATGAAAAACTGTTTTTT
NA	TRBV6-1	13	TRBJ2-5	NA	CASNPAVQETQYF	TGTGCCAGCAACCCGGCGGTGCAAGAGACCCAGTACTTC
NA	TRBV7-8	13	TRBJ1-4	NA	CASSATTGEKLFF	TGTGCCAGCAGCGCTACCACGGGGGAAAAACTGTTTTTT
NA	TRBV5-1	14	TRBJ1-1	TRBD1	CASRVWTGDTEAFF	TGCGCCAGCAGGGTCTGGACAGGGGACACTGAAGCTTTCTTT
NA	TRBV5-1	17	TRBJ2-3	TRBD2	CASSLGVLAGTTDTQYF	TGCGCCAGCAGCTTGGGAGTACTAGCGGGGACCACAGATACGCAGTATTTT
NA	TRBV4-2	12	TRBJ2-1	NA	CASSQAENEQFF	TGTGCCAGCAGCCAAGCGGAGAATGAGCAGTTCTTC
NA	TRBV14	14	TRBJ2-1	NA	CASSQDSGFNEQFF	TGTGCCAGCAGCCAAGATTCAGGCTTCAATGAGCAGTTCTTC
NA	TRBV19	15	TRBJ1-1	TRBD1	CASSIGTGLNTEAFF	TGTGCCAGTAGTATAGGGACAGGCTTGAACACTGAAGCTTTCTTT
few	TRBV10-2	19	TRBJ2-5	TRBD2	CASSESLGTRGSTKETQYF	TGCGCCAGCAGTGAGTCTTTAGGGACTAGAGGTTCGACGAAAGAGACCCAGTACTTC
NA	TRBV29-1	13	TRBJ2-7	NA	CSVVALLTYEQYF	TGCAGCGTTGTAGCACTTTTGACCTACGAGCAGTACTTC
NA	TRBV7-8	15	TRBJ2-3	TRBD2	CASSSGTSGIDTQYF	TGTGCCAGCAGCTCCGGGACTAGCGGGATAGATACGCAGTATTTT
NA	TRBV6-5	14	TRBJ1-2	NA	CASSYSGARHGYTF	TGTGCCAGCAGTTACTCTGGGGCCCGCCATGGCTACACCTTC
NA	TRBV6-5	11	TRBJ2-1	NA	CASRYRNEQFF	TGTGCCAGCAGGTACCGCAATGAGCAGTTCTTC
NA	TRBV4-3	17	TRBJ2-1	TRBD2	CASSQVWLAGPRDEQFF	TGCGCCAGCAGCCAAGTATGGCTAGCGGGTCCAAGGGATGAGCAGTTCTTC
NA	TRBV27	16	TRBJ1-4	NA	CASSASAGAWNEKLFF	TGTGCCAGCAGTGCCAGTGCGGGGGCTTGGAATGAAAAACTGTTTTTT
NA	TRBV4-3	18	TRBJ2-3	TRBD2	CASSQEGTSGQYSDTQYF	TGCGCCAGCAGCCAAGAAGGGACTAGCGGGCAGTACTCAGATACGCAGTATTTT
NA	TRBV7-2	15	TRBJ2-2	TRBD2	CASSSTSGNTGELFF	TGTGCCAGCAGCTCGACTAGCGGGAACACCGGGGAGCTGTTTTTT
few	TRBV28	11	TRBJ1-1	NA	CASSITKAAFF	TGTGCCAGCAGCATAACGAAAGCTGCTTTCTTT
NA	TRBV27	12	TRBJ1-6	NA	CASSFPNSPLHF	TGTGCCAGCAGTTTCCCGAATTCACCCCTCCACTTT
NA	TRBV7-6	16	TRBJ2-1	NA	CASSLEVGLGYNEQFF	TGTGCCAGCAGCTTAGAAGTGGGGCTGGGCTACAATGAGCAGTTCTTC
NA	TRBV2	13	TRBJ1-2	TRBD1	CASKDREDYGYTF	TGTGCCAGCAAGGACAGGGAAGACTATGGCTACACCTTC
NA	TRBV5-1	15	TRBJ1-4	NA	CASSLVAGDNEKLFF	TGCGCCAGCAGCTTGGTCGCGGGGGACAATGAAAAACTGTTTTTT
NA	TRBV5-1	14	TRBJ2-2	TRBD2	CASSPGLAGGELFF	TGCGCCAGCAGCCCGGGACTAGCGGGAGGTGAGCTGTTTTTT
NA	TRBV28	13	TRBJ1-2	NA	CASSLGGVDGYTF	TGTGCCAGCAGTTTGGGAGGGGTGGATGGCTACACCTTC